The rows below give T cell receptor beta chains drawn from one sample of a study of T cells after posttransplantation cyclophosphamide. Clones were read by immunoSEQ multiplex PCR, and TCRdb kept only the in-frame ones, dropping some. In the table there are over 15,000 clones, roughly 85% of which are singletons. The sample consisted of PBMCs, taken after allogeneic stem cell transplant with calcineurin inhibitor and methotrexate. The receptor source for this set is a female patient between 18 and 35 years old who received an allogeneic stem cell transplant from an unrelated donor, was CMV-positive, and had acute and chronic GVHD. A share of the T cells may be of graft donor origin. Both conserved end residues are part of each CDR3. A D gene is named only where the DNA matches it firmly. Where a row states a size, it is once, few, many or the class of an expanded clone; other rows omit it.

>-|-|TRBJ2-1|TRBV25-1
CASSEGANYNEQFF
TGTGCCAGCAGTGAGGGGGCGAACTACAATGAGCAGTTCTTC
>-|-|TRBJ2-7|TRBV13
CASSLGASYEQYF
TGTGCCAGCAGCTTAGGGGCCTCCTACGAGCAGTACTTC
>TRBD1|-|TRBJ2-7|TRBV14
CASSRSTGGSYEQYF
TGTGCCAGCAGCCGCTCGACAGGGGGATCCTACGAGCAGTACTTC
>-|-|TRBJ2-2|TRBV5-1
CASSLARGDTGELFF
TGCGCCAGCAGCTTGGCCAGGGGAGACACCGGGGAGCTGTTTTTT
>-|-|TRBJ2-3|TRBV7-9
CASSPFLKGAQYF
TGTGCCAGCAGCCCTTTCTTGAAGGGAGCGCAGTATTTT
>TRBD2|-|TRBJ2-7|TRBV7-6
CASSPGVAGGPNEQYF
TGTGCCAGCAGCCCCGGGGTAGCGGGAGGGCCAAACGAGCAGTACTTC
>TRBD1|-|TRBJ2-5|TRBV6-5
CASRTGGRETQYF
TGTGCCAGCAGAACAGGGGGTCGAGAGACCCAGTACTTC
>-|-|TRBJ2-7|TRBV5-8
CASSLAGRNSYEQYF
TGTGCCAGCAGCTTGGCGGGGAGGAACTCCTACGAGCAGTACTTC
>TRBD1|-|TRBJ2-7|TRBV4-1
CASSQDDRDYEQYF
TGCGCCAGCAGCCAAGATGACAGGGACTACGAGCAGTACTTC
>-|-|TRBJ1-6|TRBV2
CAILVGGAVNSPLHF
TGTGCCATCCTTGTCGGGGGGGCAGTTAATTCACCCCTCCACTTT
>TRBD1|once|TRBJ2-1|TRBV5-4
CASSFRRDRGYNEQFF
TGTGCCAGCAGCTTCAGAAGGGACAGGGGTTACAATGAGCAGTTCTTC
>TRBD2|-|TRBJ2-7|TRBV5-1
CASSRDGTSGRGQYF
TGCGCCAGCAGCAGGGACGGGACTAGCGGGAGGGGGCAGTACTTC
>-|few|TRBJ1-5|TRBV6-1
CASSEVFGQSYQPQHF
TGTGCCAGCAGTGAAGTGTTCGGACAGTCCTATCAGCCCCAGCATTTT
>-|-|TRBJ2-7|TRBV27
CASSWAGPGYEQYF
TGTGCCAGCAGTTGGGCCGGCCCGGGGTACGAGCAGTACTTC
>TRBD1|-|TRBJ1-5|TRBV6-1
CASSGTGGPYSNQPQHF
TGTGCCAGCAGTGGGACAGGGGGTCCCTATAGCAATCAGCCCCAGCATTTT
>TRBD2|once|TRBJ2-3|TRBV13
CASSGRGTSGADTQYF
TGTGCCAGCAGCGGCCGGGGGACTAGCGGCGCAGATACGCAGTATTTT
>-|-|TRBJ2-1|TRBV30
CAWSWVASYNEQFF
TGTGCCTGGAGTTGGGTAGCGTCCTACAATGAGCAGTTCTTC
>-|-|TRBJ1-3|TRBV6-1
CASSEIPSSPGNTIYF
TGTGCCAGCAGTGAAATTCCGTCTAGCCCTGGAAACACCATATATTTT
>-|-|TRBJ2-3|TRBV5-4
CASSFRGTDTQYF
TGTGCCAGCAGCTTCCGAGGCACAGATACGCAGTATTTT